This T cell receptor (beta chain) appears in the sequencing data of a study of cytomegalovirus exposure and HLA in healthy donors. Findings and limits, study-wide: The investigators catalogued 150 to 200 TCR beta chains as cytomegalovirus-associated. What a later analysis reportedly showed was that an Asian-associated ancestry cluster had fewer N-insertions than the roughly 670-donor mean. Later on, a genetic analysis was performed. It linked a missense variant in DCLRE1C with V- and J-gene trimming of TCR beta.

A word on this clone: Its antigen is not known.

This CDR3 spans 14 amino acids. V gave up 4 bases and J gave up 2 bases, with 10 bases separating them. Germline V lookup: CDR1 SGHRS, CDR2 YFSETQ. Primers: 60 Vbeta forward and 13 Jbeta reverse. Profiled with immunoSEQ multiplex PCR; TCRdb holds only in-frame clones, not every one. Its clone listing holds 60,000 or so clones. These donors counted as nominally healthy when sampled, but unrecorded immune exposures were likely. This TCR was sampled from a woman aged 18-29 years in good health and CMV-seronegative. This chain links TRBV5-1 with TRBJ2-1; TRBD1 is a possible D gene (6 bases). The sequencing input was PBMCs. DNA for the CDR3: TGCGCCAGCAGCGAGGGGGACCCCTACAATGAGCAGTTCTTC. Translating it yields CASSEGDPYNEQFF. The full variable domain, in which reference TRBV5-1 and TRBJ2-1 provide the parts outside the CDR3, is KAGVTQTPRYLIKTRGQQVTLSCSPISGHRSVSWYQQTPGQGLQFLFEYFSETQRNKGNFPGRFSGRQFSNSRSEMNVSTLELGDSALYLCASSEGDPYNEQFFGPGTRLTVL.